This T cell receptor beta chain derives from a study of blood T cell repertoires in COVID-19. About the study: The analysed material was cDNA or gDNA that came from T cells, B-cell-depleted T cells, or PBMCs.

Participant age was about 18 to 89 years, and participants resided in roughly 25 US areas. Each recovered donor of Cohort 3 presented with two negative PCRs, clearance, or symptom resolution. Libraries were prepared by immunoSEQ multiplex PCR; TCRdb keeps only in-frame clonotypes and omits some of them. The table lists about 140,000 clones, around 81% of them singletons. CDR1 is MNHEY and CDR2 is SMNVEV in the germline V gene (reference sequence). Trimming removed 10 bases from V and 3 bases from J; junction bases left unmatched: 13. The CDR3 consists of 16 residues. The chain carries TRBV27 and TRBJ2-2; 8 bases agree with TRBD2. Sequenced sample: PBMCs or T cells enriched from blood (not recorded which). This sequence originates from a middle-aged woman who had recovered from COVID-19. CDR3 sequence (DNA): TGTGCCACCAGATATTACGCGGGAGGCCACACCGGGGAGCTGTTTTTT. The encoded protein is CATRYYAGGHTGELFF.